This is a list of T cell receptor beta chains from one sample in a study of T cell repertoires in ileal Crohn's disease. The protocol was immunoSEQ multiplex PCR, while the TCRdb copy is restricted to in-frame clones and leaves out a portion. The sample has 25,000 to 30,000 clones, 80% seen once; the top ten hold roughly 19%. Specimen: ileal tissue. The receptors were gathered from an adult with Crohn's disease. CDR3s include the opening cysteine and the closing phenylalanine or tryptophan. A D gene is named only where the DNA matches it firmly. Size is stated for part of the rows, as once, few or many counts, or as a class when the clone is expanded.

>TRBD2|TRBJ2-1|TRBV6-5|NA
TGTGCCAGCAAGACTAGCGGAATCTCCTACAATGAGCAGTTCTTC
CASKTSGISYNEQFF
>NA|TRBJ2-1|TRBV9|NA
TGTGCCAGCAGCGTAGAACAGAGGGCTGGTAATGAGCAGTTCTTC
CASSVEQRAGNEQFF
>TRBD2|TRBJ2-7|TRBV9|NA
TGTGCCAGCAGCGTATATGCGGGAGGGTCCTCCTACGAGCAGTACTTC
CASSVYAGGSSYEQYF
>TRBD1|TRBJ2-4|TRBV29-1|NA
TGCAGCGTTGAAAGGGGGCCCATTCAGTACTTC
CSVERGPIQYF
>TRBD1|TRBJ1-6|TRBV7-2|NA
TGTGCCAGCAGCCCCCGGGAACAGGGGGGTGGTTCACCCCTCCACTTT
CASSPREQGGGSPLHF
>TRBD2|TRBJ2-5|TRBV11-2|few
TGTGCCAGCAGCATGGCGGGGGGGCGCCAAGAGACCCAGTACTTC
CASSMAGGRQETQYF
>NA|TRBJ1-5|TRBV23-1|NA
TGCGCCAGCAGTTGGGACATTAATCAGCCCCAGCATTTT
CASSWDINQPQHF
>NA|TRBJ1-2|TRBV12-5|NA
TGTGCTAGTGGTTTGGATCCGGGAGGCAACTATGGCTACACCTTC
CASGLDPGGNYGYTF
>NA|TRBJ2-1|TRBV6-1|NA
TGTGCCAGCAGCTACCCCCCGGGACAAGAGCAGTTCTTC
CASSYPPGQEQFF
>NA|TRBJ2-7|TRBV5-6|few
TGTGCCAGCAGCTTCCAGGGGGGAAGATACGAGCAGTACTTC
CASSFQGGRYEQYF
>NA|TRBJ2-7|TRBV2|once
TGTGCCAGCAGCACGCAGGGGTACGAGCAGTACTTC
CASSTQGYEQYF
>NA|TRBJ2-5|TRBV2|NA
TGTGCCACCTCCATACTAAATCAAGAGACCCAGTACTTC
CATSILNQETQYF
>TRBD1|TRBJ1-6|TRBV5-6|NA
TGTGCCAGCAGCTGGGACAGTAATTCACCCCTCCACTTT
CASSWDSNSPLHF
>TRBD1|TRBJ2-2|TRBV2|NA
TGTGCCAGCAGTGAATCAGGGGGACCCACCGGGGAGCTGTTTTTT
CASSESGGPTGELFF
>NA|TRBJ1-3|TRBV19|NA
TGTGCCAGTAGTATCCGGCAGGACTACTCTGGAAACACCATATATTTT
CASSIRQDYSGNTIYF
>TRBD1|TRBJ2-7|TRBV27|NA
TGTGCCAGCAGTCCCCCGGACAGGGTGTACGAGCAGTACTTC
CASSPPDRVYEQYF
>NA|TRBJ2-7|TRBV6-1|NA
TGTGCCAGCAAGGTACAGCACTACGAGCAGTACTTC
CASKVQHYEQYF
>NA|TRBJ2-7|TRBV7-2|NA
TGTGCCAGCAGCTTAGGGGCAGGGTCCTACGAGCAGTACTTC
CASSLGAGSYEQYF
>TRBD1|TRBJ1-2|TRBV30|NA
TGTGCCTGGAGTAGGACAGGGGCGACCTATGGCTACACCTTC
CAWSRTGATYGYTF
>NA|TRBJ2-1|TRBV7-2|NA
TGTGCCAGCAGCTTAAAGGTTTCCGGGACTTACAATGAGCAGTTCTTC
CASSLKVSGTYNEQFF
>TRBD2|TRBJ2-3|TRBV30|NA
TGTGCCTGGAGTGTTGGGGGGAGGGGCACAGATACGCAGTATTTT
CAWSVGGRGTDTQYF
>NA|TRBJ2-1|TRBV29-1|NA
TGCAGCGTTCTTAGCTCCTACAATGAGCAGTTCTTC
CSVLSSYNEQFF
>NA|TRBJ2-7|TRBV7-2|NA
TGTGCCAGCAGCGCCCGGGCCGCCGGAGGCGAGCAGTACTTC
CASSARAAGGEQYF
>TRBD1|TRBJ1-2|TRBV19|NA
TGTGCCAGTACTGCGACAGGGGCAGGTAACTATGGCTACACCTTC
CASTATGAGNYGYTF
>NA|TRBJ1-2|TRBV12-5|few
TGTGCTAGTGGTTCTCCTCCCACTCGGGGCTATGGCTACACCTTC
CASGSPPTRGYGYTF
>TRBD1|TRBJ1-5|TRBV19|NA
TGTGCCAGTAGAACCGGGACAGGGAAAGTACAGCCCCAGCATTTT
CASRTGTGKVQPQHF
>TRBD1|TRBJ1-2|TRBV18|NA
TGTGCCAGCTCACCCCAGACGGGACAGGTTGGGGAGTATGGCTACACCTTC
CASSPQTGQVGEYGYTF